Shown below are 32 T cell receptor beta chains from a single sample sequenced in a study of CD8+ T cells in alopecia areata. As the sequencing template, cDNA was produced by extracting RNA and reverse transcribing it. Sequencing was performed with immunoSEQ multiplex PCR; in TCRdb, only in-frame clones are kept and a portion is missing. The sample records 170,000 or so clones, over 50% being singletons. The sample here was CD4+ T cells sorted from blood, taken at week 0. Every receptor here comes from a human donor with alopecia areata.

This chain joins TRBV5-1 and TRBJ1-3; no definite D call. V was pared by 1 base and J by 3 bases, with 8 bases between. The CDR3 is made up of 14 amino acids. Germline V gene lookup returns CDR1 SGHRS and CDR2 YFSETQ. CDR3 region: CASSLKDLGNTIYF. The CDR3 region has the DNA TGCGCCAGCAGCTTGAAGGACCTTGGAAACACCATATATTTT.

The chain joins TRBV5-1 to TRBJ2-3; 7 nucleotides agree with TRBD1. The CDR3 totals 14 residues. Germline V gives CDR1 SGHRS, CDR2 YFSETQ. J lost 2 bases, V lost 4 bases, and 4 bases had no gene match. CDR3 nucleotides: TGCGCCAGCAGCCTGACAGGGTTCACAGATACGCAGTATTTT. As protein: CASSLTGFTDTQYF.

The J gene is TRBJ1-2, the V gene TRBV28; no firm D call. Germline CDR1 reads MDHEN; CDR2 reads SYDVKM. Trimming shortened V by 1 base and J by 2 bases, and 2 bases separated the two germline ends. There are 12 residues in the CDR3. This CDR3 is CASSLSNYGYTF. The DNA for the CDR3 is TGTGCCAGCAGTTTATCCAACTATGGCTACACCTTC.

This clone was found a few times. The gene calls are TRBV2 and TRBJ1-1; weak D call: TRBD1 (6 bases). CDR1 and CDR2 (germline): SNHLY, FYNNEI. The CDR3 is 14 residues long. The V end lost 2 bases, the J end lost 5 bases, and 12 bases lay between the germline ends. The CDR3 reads CASSERRGWTEAFF. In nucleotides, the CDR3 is TGTGCCAGCAGTGAAAGGAGGGGGTGGACTGAAGCTTTCTTT.

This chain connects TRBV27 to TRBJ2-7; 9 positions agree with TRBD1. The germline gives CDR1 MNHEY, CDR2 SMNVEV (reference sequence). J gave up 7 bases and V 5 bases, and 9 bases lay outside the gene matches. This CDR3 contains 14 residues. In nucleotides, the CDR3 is TGTGCCAGCAGTCCGCTTGGGACAGGGCCGGAGCAGTACTTC. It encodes CASSPLGTGPEQYF.

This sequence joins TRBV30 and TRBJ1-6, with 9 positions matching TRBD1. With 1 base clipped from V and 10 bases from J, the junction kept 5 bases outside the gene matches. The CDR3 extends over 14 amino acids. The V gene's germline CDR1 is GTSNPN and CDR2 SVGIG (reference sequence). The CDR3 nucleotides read TGTGCCTGGAGTGCGGGACAGGGAAACTCACCCCTCCACTTT. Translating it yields CAWSAGQGNSPLHF.

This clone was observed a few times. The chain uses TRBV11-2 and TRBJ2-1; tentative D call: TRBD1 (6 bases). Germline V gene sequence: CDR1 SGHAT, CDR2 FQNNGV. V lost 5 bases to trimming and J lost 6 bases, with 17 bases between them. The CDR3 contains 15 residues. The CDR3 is CASSPRAGVGNEQFF. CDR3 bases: TGTGCCAGCAGCCCCCGGGCAGGGGTGGGCAATGAGCAGTTCTTC.

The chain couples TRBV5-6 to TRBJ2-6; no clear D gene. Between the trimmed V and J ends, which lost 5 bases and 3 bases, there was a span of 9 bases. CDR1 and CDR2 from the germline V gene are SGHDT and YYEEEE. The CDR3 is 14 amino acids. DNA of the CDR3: TGTGCCAGCAGACCAGAGGTTGGGGCCAACGTCCTGACTTTC. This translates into CASRPEVGANVLTF.

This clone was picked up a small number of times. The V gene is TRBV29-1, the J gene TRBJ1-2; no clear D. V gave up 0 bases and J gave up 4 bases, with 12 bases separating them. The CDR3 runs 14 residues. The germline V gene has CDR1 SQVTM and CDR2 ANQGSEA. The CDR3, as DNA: TGCAGCGTTGAAGAGCCAGACGGGCCCTATGGCTACACCTTC. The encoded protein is CSVEEPDGPYGYTF. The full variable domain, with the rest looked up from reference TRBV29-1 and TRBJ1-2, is SAVISQKPSRDICQRGTSLTIQCQVDSQVTMMFWYRQQPGQSLTLIATANQGSEATYESGFVIDKFPISRPNLTFSTLTVSNMSPEDSSIYLCSVEEPDGPYGYTFGSGTRLTVV.

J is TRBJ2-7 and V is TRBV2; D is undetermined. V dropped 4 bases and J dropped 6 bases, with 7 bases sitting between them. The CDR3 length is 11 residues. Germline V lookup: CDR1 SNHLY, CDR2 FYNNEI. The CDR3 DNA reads TGTGCCAGCAGTGTCACAACCGAGCAGTACTTC. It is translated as CASSVTTEQYF.

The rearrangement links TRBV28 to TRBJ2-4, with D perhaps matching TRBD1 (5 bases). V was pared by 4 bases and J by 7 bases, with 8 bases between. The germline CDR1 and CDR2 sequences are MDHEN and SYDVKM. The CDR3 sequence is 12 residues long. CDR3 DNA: TGTGCCAGCAGTTCACAGGTCAACATTCAGTACTTC. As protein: CASSSQVNIQYF. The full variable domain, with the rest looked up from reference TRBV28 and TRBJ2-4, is DVKVTQSSRYLVKRTGEKVFLECVQDMDHENMFWYRQDPGLGLRLIYFSYDVKMKEKGDIPEGYSVSREKKERFSLILESASTNQTSMYLCASSSQVNIQYFGAGTRLSVL.

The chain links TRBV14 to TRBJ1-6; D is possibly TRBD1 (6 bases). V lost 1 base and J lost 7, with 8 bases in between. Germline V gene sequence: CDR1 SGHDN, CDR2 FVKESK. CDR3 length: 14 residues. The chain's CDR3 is CASSQGTANSPLHF. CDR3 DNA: TGTGCCAGCAGCCAAGGGACAGCGAATTCACCCCTCCACTTT.

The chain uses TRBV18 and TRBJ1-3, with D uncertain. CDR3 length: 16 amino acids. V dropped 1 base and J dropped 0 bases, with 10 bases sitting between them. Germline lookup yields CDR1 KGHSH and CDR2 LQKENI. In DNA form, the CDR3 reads TGTGCCAGCTCACCACAGGGAAGGAACTCTGGAAACACCATATATTTT. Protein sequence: CASSPQGRNSGNTIYF.

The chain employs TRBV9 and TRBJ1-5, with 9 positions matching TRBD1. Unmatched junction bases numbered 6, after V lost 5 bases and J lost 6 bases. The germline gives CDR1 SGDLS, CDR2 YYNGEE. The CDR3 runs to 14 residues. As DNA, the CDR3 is TGTGCCAGCAGTCAAGGACAGGGGCTTCAGCCCCAGCATTTT. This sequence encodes CASSQGQGLQPQHF.

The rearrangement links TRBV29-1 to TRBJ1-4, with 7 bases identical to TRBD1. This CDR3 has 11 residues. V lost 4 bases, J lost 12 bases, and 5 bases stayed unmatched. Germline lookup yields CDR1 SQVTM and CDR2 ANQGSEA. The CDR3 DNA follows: TGCAGCGTTGGACAGGGTCTTGAACTGTTTTTT. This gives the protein CSVGQGLELFF.

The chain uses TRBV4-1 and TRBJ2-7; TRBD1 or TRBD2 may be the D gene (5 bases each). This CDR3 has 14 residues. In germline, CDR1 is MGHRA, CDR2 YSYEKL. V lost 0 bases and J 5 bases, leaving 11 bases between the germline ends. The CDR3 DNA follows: TGCGCCAGCAGCCAAGATTACGGGGCCGACGAGCAGTACTTC. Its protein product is CASSQDYGADEQYF.

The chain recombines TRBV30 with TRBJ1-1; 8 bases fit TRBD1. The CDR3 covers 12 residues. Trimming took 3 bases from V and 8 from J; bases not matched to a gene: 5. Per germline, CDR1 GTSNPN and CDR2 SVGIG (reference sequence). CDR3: CAWSLTGAEAFF. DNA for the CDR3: TGTGCCTGGAGCCTGACAGGGGCCGAAGCTTTCTTT.

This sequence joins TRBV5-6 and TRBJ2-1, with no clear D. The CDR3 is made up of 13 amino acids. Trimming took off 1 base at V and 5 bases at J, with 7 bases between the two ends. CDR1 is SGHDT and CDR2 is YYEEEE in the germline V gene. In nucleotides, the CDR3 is TGTGCCAGCAGCTTGTATGTTAACAATGAGCAGTTCTTC. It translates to CASSLYVNNEQFF.

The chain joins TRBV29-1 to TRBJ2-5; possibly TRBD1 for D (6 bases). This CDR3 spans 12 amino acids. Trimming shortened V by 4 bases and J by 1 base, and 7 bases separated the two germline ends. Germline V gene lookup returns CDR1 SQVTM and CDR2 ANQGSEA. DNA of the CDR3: TGCAGCGTTGGGACAGTCCAAGAGACCCAGTACTTC. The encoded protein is CSVGTVQETQYF.

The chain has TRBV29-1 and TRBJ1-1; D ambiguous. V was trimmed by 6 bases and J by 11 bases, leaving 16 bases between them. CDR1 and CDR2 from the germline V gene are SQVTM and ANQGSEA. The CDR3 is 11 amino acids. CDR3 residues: CSVAIPNRAFF. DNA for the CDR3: TGCAGCGTCGCCATCCCGAATCGGGCTTTCTTT.

CDR3 nucleotides: TGTGCCAGCAGTGATATTGGCGGCAGACCTACCTACGAGCAGTACTTC. This translates into CASSDIGGRPTYEQYF. J is TRBJ2-7 and V is TRBV2; D gene ambiguous. Germline CDR1 reads SNHLY; CDR2 reads FYNNEI. With 3 bases removed from V and 2 bases from J, the gap between germline ends came to 17 bases. The CDR3 has 16 residues.

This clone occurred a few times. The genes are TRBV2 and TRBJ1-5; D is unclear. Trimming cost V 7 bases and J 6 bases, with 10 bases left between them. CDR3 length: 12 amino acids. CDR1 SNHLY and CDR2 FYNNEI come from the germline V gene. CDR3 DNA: TGTGCCAGCACTCGACGGGGTCAGCCCCAGCATTTT. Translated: CASTRRGQPQHF.

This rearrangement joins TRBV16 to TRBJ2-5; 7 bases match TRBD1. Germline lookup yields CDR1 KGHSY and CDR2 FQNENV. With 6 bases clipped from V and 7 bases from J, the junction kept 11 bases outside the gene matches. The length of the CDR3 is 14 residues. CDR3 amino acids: CASSRGQTSPTQYF. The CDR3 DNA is TGTGCCAGCAGTCGGGGACAGACCTCACCGACCCAGTACTTC.

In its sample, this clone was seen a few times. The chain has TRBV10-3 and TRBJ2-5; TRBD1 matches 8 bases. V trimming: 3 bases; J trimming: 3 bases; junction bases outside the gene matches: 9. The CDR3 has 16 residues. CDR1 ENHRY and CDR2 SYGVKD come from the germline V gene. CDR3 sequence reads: CAISEGAGGFKETQYF. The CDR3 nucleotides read TGTGCCATCAGTGAAGGGGCAGGGGGCTTTAAAGAGACCCAGTACTTC.

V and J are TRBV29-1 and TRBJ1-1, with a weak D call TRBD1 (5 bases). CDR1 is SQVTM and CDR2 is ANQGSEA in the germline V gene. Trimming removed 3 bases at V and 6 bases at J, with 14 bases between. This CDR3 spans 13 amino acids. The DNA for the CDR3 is TGCAGCGTTGAGTACAGGCTCCTTCCTGAAGCTTTCTTT. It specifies CSVEYRLLPEAFF.

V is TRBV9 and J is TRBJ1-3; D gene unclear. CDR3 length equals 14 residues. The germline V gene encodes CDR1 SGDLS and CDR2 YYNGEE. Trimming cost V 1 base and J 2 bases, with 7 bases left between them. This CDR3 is CASSVTKAGNTIYF. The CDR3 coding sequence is TGTGCCAGCAGCGTAACAAAGGCTGGAAACACCATATATTTT.

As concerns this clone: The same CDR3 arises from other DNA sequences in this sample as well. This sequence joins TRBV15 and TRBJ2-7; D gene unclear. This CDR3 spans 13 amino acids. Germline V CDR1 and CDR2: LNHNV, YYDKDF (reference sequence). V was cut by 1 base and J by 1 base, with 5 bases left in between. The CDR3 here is CATSRGDSYEQYF. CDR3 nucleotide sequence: TGTGCCACCAGCAGAGGGGATTCCTACGAGCAGTACTTC.

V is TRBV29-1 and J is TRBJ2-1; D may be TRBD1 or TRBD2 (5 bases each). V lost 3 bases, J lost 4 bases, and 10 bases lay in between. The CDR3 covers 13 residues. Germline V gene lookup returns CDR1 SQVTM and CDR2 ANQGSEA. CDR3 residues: CSVEGRFYNEQFF. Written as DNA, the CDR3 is TGCAGCGTTGAGGGACGGTTTTACAATGAGCAGTTCTTC.

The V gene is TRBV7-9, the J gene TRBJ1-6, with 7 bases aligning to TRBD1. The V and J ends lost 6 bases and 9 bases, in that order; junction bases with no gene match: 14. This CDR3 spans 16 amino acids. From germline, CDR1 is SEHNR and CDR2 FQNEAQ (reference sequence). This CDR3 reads CASRPAPGGISSPLHF. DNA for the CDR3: TGTGCCAGCAGACCAGCGCCAGGGGGAATAAGTTCACCCCTCCACTTT.

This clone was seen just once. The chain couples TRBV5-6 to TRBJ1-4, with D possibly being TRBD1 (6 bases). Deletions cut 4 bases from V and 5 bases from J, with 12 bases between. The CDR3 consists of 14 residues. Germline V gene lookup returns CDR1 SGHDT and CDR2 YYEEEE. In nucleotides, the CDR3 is TGTGCCAGCAGCCCTGGTGGACAGAATGAAAAACTGTTTTTT. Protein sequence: CASSPGGQNEKLFF.

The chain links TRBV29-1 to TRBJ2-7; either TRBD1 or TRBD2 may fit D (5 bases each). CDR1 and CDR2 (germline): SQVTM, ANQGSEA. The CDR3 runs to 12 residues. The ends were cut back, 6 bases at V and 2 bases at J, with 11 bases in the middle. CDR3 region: CSVRDGPYEQYF. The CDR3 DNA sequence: TGCAGCGTAAGGGACGGCCCCTACGAGCAGTACTTC.

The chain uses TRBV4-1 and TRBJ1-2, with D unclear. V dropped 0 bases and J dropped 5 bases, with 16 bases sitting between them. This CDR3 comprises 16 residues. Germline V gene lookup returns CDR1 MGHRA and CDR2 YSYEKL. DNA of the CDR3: TGCGCCAGCAGCCAAGACGCCGCCGGTTTCGCGTATGGCTACACCTTC. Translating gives CASSQDAAGFAYGYTF.